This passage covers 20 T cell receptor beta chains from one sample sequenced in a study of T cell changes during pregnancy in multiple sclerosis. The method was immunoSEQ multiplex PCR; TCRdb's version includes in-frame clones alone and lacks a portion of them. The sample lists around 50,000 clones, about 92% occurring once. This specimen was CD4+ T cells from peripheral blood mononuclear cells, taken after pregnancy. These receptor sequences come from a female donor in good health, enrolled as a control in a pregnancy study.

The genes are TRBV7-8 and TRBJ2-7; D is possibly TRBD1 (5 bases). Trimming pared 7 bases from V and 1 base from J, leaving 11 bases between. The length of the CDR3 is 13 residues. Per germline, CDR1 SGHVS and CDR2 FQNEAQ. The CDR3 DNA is TGTGCCAGCATCCAGCAGGGTTCCTACGAGCAGTACTTC. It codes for CASIQQGSYEQYF.

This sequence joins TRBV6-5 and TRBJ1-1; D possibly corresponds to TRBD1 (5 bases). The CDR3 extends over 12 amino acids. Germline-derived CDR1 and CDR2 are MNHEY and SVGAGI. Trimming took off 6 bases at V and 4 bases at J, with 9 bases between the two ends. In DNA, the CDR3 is TGTGCCAGCAGATCAGGGTTCACTGAAGCTTTCTTT. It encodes CASRSGFTEAFF.

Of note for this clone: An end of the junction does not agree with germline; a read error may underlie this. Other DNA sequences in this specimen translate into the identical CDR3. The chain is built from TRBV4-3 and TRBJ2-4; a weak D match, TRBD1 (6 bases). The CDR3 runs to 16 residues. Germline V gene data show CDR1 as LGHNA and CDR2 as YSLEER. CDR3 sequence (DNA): TGCGCCAGCAGCCAAGAAAGAGGGGACACGAAAAATATTCAGTACTTC. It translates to CASSQERGDTKNIQYF.

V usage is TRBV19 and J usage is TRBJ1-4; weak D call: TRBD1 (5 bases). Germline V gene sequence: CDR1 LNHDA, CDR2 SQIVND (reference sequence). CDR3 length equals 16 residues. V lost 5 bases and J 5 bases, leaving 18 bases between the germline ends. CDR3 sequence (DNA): TGTGCCAGTAGTGGCGCGATACGGGGGGGAAATGAAAAACTGTTTTTT. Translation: CASSGAIRGGNEKLFF. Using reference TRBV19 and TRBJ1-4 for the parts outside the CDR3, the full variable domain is DGGITQSPKYLFRKEGQNVTLSCEQNLNHDAMYWYRQDPGQGLRLIYYSQIVNDFQKGDIAEGYSVSREKKESFPLTVTSAQKNPTAFYLCASSGAIRGGNEKLFFGSGTQLSVL.

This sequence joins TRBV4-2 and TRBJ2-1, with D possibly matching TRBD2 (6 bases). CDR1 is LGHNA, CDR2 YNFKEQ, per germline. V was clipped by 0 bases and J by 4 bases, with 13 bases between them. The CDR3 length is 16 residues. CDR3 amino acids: CASSQEGLAWYNEQFF. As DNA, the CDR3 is TGTGCCAGCAGCCAAGAAGGGCTAGCGTGGTACAATGAGCAGTTCTTC.

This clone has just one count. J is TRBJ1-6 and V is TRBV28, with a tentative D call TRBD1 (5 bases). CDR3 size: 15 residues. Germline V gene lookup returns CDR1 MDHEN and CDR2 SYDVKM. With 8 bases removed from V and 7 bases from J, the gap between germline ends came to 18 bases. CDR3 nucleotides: TGTGCCAGCTGTACGGCGGAGGGGAACAATTCACCCCTCCACTTT. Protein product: CASCTAEGNNSPLHF.

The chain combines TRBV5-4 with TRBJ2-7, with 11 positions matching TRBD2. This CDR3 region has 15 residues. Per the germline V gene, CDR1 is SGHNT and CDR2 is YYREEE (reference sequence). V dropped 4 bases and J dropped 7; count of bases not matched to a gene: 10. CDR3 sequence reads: CASSSLAGGPLEQYF. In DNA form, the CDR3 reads TGTGCCAGCAGCAGCTTAGCGGGGGGGCCATTAGAGCAGTACTTC.

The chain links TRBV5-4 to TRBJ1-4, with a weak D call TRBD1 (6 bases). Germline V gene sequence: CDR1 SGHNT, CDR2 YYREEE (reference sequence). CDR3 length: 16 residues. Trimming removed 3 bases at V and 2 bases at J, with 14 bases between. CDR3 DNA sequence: TGTGCCAGCAGCTCCACCTCAGGGGACACTAATGAAAAACTGTTTTTT. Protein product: CASSSTSGDTNEKLFF.

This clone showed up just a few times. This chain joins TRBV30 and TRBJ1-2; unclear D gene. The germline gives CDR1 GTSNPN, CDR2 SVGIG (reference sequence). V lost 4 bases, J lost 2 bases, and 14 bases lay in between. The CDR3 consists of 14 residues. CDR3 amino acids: CAWNAGRSNYGYTF. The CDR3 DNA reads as TGTGCCTGGAACGCGGGCAGGTCGAACTATGGCTACACCTTC.

CDR3 sequence (DNA): TGTGCCAGCAGCTTTGACGGGATCCCGAATGAAAAACTGTTTTTT. This gives the protein CASSFDGIPNEKLFF. The chain combines TRBV7-8 with TRBJ1-4; D uncertain. V was trimmed by 3 bases and J by 5 bases, leaving 13 bases between them. The CDR3 loop spans 15 amino acids. From germline, CDR1 is SGHVS and CDR2 FQNEAQ.

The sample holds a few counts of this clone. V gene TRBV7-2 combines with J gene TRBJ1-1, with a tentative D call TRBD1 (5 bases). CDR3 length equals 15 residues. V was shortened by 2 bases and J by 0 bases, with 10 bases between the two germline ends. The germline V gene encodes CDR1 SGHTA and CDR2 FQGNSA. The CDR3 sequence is CASSLRTNLNTEAFF. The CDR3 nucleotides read TGTGCCAGCAGCTTACGGACAAACCTGAACACTGAAGCTTTCTTT. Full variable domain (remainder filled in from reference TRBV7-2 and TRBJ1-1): GAGVSQSPSNKVTEKGKDVELRCDPISGHTALYWYRQSLGQGLEFLIYFQGNSAPDKSGLPSDRFSAERTGGSVSTLTIQRTQQEDSAVYLCASSLRTNLNTEAFFGQGTRLTVV.

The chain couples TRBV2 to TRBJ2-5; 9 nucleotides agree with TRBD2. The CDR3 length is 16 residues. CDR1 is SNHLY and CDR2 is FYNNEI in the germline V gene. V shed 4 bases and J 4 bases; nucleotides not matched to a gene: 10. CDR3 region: CASSGGMAGGRETQYF. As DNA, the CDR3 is TGTGCCAGCAGTGGGGGTATGGCGGGGGGGCGAGAGACCCAGTACTTC.

The DNA for the CDR3 is TGTGCCTGGAGGGGGGACAGCAAAAATGAAGCTTTCTTT. Translation gives CAWRGDSKNEAFF. V and J are TRBV30 and TRBJ1-1; the match to TRBD1 covers 7 bases. The CDR3 consists of 13 residues. Germline trimming cut 3 bases from V and 7 bases from J; bases unmatched to any gene: 8. Germline V gene sequence: CDR1 GTSNPN, CDR2 SVGIG (reference sequence).

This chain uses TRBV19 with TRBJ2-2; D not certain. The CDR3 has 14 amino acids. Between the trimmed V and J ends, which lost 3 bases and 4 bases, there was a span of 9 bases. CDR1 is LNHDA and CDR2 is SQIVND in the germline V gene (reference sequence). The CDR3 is CASSIGRSTGELFF. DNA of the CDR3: TGTGCCAGTAGTATCGGTCGGAGCACCGGGGAGCTGTTTTTT.

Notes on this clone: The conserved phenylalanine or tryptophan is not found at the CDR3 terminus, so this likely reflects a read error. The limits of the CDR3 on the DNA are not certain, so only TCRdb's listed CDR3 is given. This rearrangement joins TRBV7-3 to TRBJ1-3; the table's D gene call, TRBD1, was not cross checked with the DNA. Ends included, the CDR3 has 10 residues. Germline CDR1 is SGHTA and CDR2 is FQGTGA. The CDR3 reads CASSSRQDTL.

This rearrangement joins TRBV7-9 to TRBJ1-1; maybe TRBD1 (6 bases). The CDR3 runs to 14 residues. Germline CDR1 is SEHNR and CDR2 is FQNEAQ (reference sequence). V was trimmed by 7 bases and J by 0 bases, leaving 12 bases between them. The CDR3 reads CASIHRDMNTEAFF. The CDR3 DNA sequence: TGTGCCAGCATTCACCGGGACATGAACACTGAAGCTTTCTTT.

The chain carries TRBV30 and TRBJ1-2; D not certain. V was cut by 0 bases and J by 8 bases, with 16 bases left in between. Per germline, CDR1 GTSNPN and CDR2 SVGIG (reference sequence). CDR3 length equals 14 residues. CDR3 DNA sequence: TGTGCCTGGAGTGTATTTGGGCAGTTACAGGGCTACACCTTC. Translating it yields CAWSVFGQLQGYTF.

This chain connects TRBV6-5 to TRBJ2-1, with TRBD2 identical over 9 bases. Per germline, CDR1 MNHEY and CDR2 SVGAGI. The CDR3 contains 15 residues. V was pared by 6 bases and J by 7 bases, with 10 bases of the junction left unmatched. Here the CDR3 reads CASRGLTSGRNEQFF. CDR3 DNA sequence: TGTGCCAGCAGAGGTTTGACTAGCGGAAGAAATGAGCAGTTCTTC.

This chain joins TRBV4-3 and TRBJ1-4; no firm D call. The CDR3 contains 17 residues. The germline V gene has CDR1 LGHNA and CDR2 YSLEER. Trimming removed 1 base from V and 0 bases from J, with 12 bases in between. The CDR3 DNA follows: TGCGCCAGCAGCCAAGGGTTCACTGCCACAACTAATGAAAAACTGTTTTTT. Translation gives CASSQGFTATTNEKLFF.

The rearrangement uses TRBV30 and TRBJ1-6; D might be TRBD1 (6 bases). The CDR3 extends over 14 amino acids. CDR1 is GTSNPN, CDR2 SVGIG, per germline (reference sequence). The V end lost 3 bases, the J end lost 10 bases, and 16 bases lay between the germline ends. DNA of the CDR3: TGTGCCTGGAGCACAGGGAAAGGCGGATCACCCCTCCACTTT. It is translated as CAWSTGKGGSPLHF.